This passage covers 20 T cell receptor beta chains from one sample sequenced in a study of T cell responses to AZD1222 COVID-19 vaccine. The table came from immunoSEQ multiplex PCR; TCRdb's copy has only in-frame clones and leaves some out. The repertoire holds about 140,000 clones, 80% to 90% seen once, with roughly 3% in the top ten. The sequenced sample was peripheral blood, obtained on day 0 of AZD1222 vaccination. The receptors were gathered from an adult in good health.

The chain has TRBV6-4 and TRBJ2-1; 11 positions match TRBD2. CDR3 length: 15 amino acids. V dropped 5 bases and J dropped 6; count of bases not matched to a gene: 6. From germline, CDR1 is MRHNA and CDR2 SNTAGT. The chain's CDR3 is CASSPTSGSGNEQFF. The CDR3 nucleotides read TGTGCCAGCAGTCCCACTAGCGGGAGTGGCAATGAGCAGTTCTTC.

With regard to this clone: Other DNA sequences within the sample encode an identical CDR3. This chain connects TRBV30 to TRBJ2-2; D ambiguous. Looked up from germline, CDR1 is GTSNPN and CDR2 is SVGIG (reference sequence). V gave up 0 bases and J gave up 3 bases, with 8 bases separating them. The CDR3 has 14 residues. CDR3 sequence reads: CAWSVSRHTGELFF. Here the CDR3 DNA reads TGTGCCTGGAGTGTAAGCAGGCACACCGGGGAGCTGTTTTTT.

The rearrangement joins TRBV6-1 to TRBJ2-1, with D perhaps TRBD1 (6 bases). The V gene's germline CDR1 is MNHNS and CDR2 SASEGT. This CDR3 region has 15 residues. The ends were cut back, 1 base at V and 0 bases at J, with 7 bases in the middle. The CDR3: CASSEGDNSYNEQFF. DNA of the CDR3: TGTGCCAGCAGTGAAGGGGACAACTCCTACAATGAGCAGTTCTTC.

The chain has TRBV7-9 and TRBJ1-2, with 7 bases identical to TRBD1. The germline V gene encodes CDR1 SEHNR and CDR2 FQNEAQ (reference sequence). The CDR3 loop spans 15 amino acids. With 1 base clipped from V and 2 bases from J, the junction kept 4 bases outside the gene matches. CDR3 residues: CASSLGPGQNYGYTF. The CDR3 DNA follows: TGTGCCAGCAGCTTAGGTCCGGGACAGAACTATGGCTACACCTTC.

The chain combines TRBV29-1 with TRBJ1-5, with D perhaps matching TRBD1 (5 bases). The V end lost 4 bases, the J end lost 3 bases, and 10 bases lay between the germline ends. The V gene's germline CDR1 is SQVTM and CDR2 ANQGSEA. The CDR3 sequence is 13 residues long. The CDR3 loop is CSVGGTDNQPQHF. The CDR3 nucleotides are TGCAGCGTTGGGGGGACGGACAATCAGCCCCAGCATTTT.

The gene calls are TRBV5-4 and TRBJ1-1, with no clear D. Germline V gives CDR1 SGHNT, CDR2 YYREEE (reference sequence). CDR3 length: 15 amino acids. Trimming pared 0 bases from V and 5 bases from J, leaving 14 bases between. The CDR3 protein is CASSLGSITGTEAFF. The CDR3 DNA is TGTGCCAGCAGCTTGGGGAGTATCACGGGAACTGAAGCTTTCTTT.

V is TRBV7-2 and J is TRBJ2-7, with D hard to call. Germline CDR1 SGHTA, CDR2 FQGNSA. V lost 0 bases to trimming and J lost 6 bases, with 6 bases between them. The CDR3 has 12 residues. CDR3 sequence (DNA): TGTGCCAGCAGCTTAGCCCCCGCCGAGCAGTACTTC. Translating gives CASSLAPAEQYF.

The chain carries TRBV27 and TRBJ2-1; D gene unclear. Germline V gene lookup returns CDR1 MNHEY and CDR2 SMNVEV (reference sequence). There are 16 residues in the CDR3. V lost 2 bases to trimming and J lost 0 bases, with 11 bases between them. The CDR3 nucleotides read TGTGCCAGCAGTTTAGTAGGCAGACGCTCCTACAATGAGCAGTTCTTC. Its translation: CASSLVGRRSYNEQFF.

The V gene is TRBV30, the J gene TRBJ1-2; no firm D call. Trimming took off 3 bases at V and 8 bases at J, with 7 bases between the two ends. The CDR3 consists of 10 residues. Germline loops: CDR1 GTSNPN, CDR2 SVGIG (reference sequence). For the CDR3, the DNA is TGTGCCTGGAGACCTAACGGCTACACCTTC. Translating gives CAWRPNGYTF.

The rearrangement links TRBV7-6 to TRBJ1-5; D is uncertain. Trimming cost V 2 bases and J 7 bases, with 9 bases left between them. Per the germline V gene, CDR1 is SGHVS and CDR2 is FNYEAQ. The CDR3 consists of 13 residues. The CDR3: CASSLLVGQPQHF. DNA for the CDR3: TGTGCCAGCAGCTTATTGGTTGGGCAGCCCCAGCATTTT.

The chain recombines TRBV7-9 with TRBJ1-2; D is unclear. The length of the CDR3 is 13 residues. V lost 5 bases, J lost 5 bases, and 12 bases lay in between. The germline CDR1 and CDR2 sequences are SEHNR and FQNEAQ (reference sequence). The CDR3 coding sequence is TGTGCCAGCAGCGAGAATTTTGCATATGGCTACACCTTC. Translation: CASSENFAYGYTF.

The chain is built from TRBV14 and TRBJ1-3; D remains ambiguous. The CDR3 is 17 amino acids. Trimming removed 0 bases at V and 4 bases at J, with 16 bases between. From germline, CDR1 is SGHDN and CDR2 FVKESK. The chain's CDR3 is CASSQEWRRAPGNTIYF. In nucleotides, the CDR3 is TGTGCCAGCAGCCAAGAGTGGAGGAGGGCTCCAGGAAACACCATATATTTT. The full variable domain, rest sourced from reference TRBV14 and TRBJ1-3, is EAGVTQFPSHSVIEKGQTVTLRCDPISGHDNLYWYRRVMGKEIKFLLHFVKESKQDESGMPNNRFLAERTGGTYSTLKVQPAELEDSGVYFCASSQEWRRAPGNTIYFGEGSWLTVV.

The V call is TRBV7-8, the J call TRBJ1-2; D possibly corresponds to TRBD1 (5 bases). Deletions cut 1 base from V and 3 bases from J, with 18 bases between. Germline V gene sequence: CDR1 SGHVS, CDR2 FQNEAQ. The CDR3 is 17 residues long. DNA of the CDR3: TGTGCCAGCAGCTTAGGGCCCGACAATGACAGCTACTATGGCTACACCTTC. It yields the protein CASSLGPDNDSYYGYTF.

The chain links TRBV25-1 to TRBJ1-4; D gene unclear. This CDR3 has 14 residues. Germline V CDR1 and CDR2: MGHDK, SYGVNS. Trimming cost V 7 bases and J 4 bases, with 13 bases left between them. The chain's CDR3 is CASTRNSDNEKLFF. CDR3 sequence (DNA): TGTGCCAGCACTAGAAACTCTGATAATGAAAAACTGTTTTTT.

Concerning this clone itself: Relative to the germline gene, one junction end is altered; a read error may explain this. Additional DNA sequences in this sample encode the identical CDR3. V is TRBV19 and J is TRBJ1-5; 12 bases fit TRBD1. This CDR3 has 15 residues. Germline lookup yields CDR1 LNHDA and CDR2 SQIVND (reference sequence). This chain's CDR3 is CASTPGQGASQPQHF. In nucleotides, the CDR3 is TGTGCCAGTACCCCGGGACAGGGGGCGTCTCAGCCTCAGCATTTT.

The chain has TRBV11-2 and TRBJ2-1, with a possible D match to TRBD1 (6 bases). Trimming left V 1 base short and J 2 bases short, with 9 bases between. CDR1 SGHAT and CDR2 FQNNGV come from the germline V gene. The CDR3 loop spans 15 amino acids. In DNA, the CDR3 is TGTGCCAGCAGCTTAGGAACAGGGACCTACAATGAGCAGTTCTTC. Translated: CASSLGTGTYNEQFF.

The CDR3: CAIKEGPGEGYGYTF. In nucleotides, the CDR3 is TGTGCCATCAAGGAAGGGCCCGGCGAGGGCTATGGCTACACCTTC. The rearrangement links TRBV10-3 to TRBJ1-2, with no clear D. The CDR3 has 15 residues. Germline loops: CDR1 ENHRY, CDR2 SYGVKD. V was trimmed by 7 bases and J by 4 bases, leaving 19 bases between them.

This CDR3 reads CASSPRGSGQWVYGYTF. CDR3 in DNA: TGTGCCAGCTCACCACGAGGCTCGGGACAATGGGTCTATGGCTACACCTTC. The rearrangement joins TRBV18 to TRBJ1-2; tentatively, D is TRBD1 (6 bases). Germline V gene sequence: CDR1 KGHSH, CDR2 LQKENI. Deletions cut 1 base from V and 4 bases from J, with 19 bases between. CDR3 length: 17 residues.

This chain joins TRBV7-8 and TRBJ1-4, with D maybe TRBD1 (6 bases). V gave up 5 bases and J gave up 7 bases, with 17 bases separating them. The CDR3 consists of 15 residues. Germline V lookup: CDR1 SGHVS, CDR2 FQNEAQ. Written as DNA, the CDR3 is TGTGCCAGCAGCCCCCTACGGGGGCAGGCTGAAAAACTGTTTTTT. Translated, it gives CASSPLRGQAEKLFF. The full variable domain, in which reference TRBV7-8 and TRBJ1-4 provide the parts outside the CDR3, is GAGVSQSPRYKVAKRGQDVALRCDPISGHVSLFWYQQALGQGPEFLTYFQNEAQLDKSGLPSDRFFAERPEGSVSTLKIQRTQQEDSAVYLCASSPLRGQAEKLFFGSGTQLSVL.

This rearrangement joins TRBV6-2 or TRBV6-3 to TRBJ2-1; TRBD2 might be the D (6 bases). Trimming left V 4 bases short and J 10 bases short, with 8 bases between. The germline CDR1 and CDR2 sequences are MNHEY and SVGEGT. This CDR3 comprises 11 residues. The CDR3 nucleotides read TGTGCCAGCAGTTCAGGACTAGAGCAGTTCTTC. Protein product: CASSSGLEQFF.